This T cell receptor (beta chain) was sequenced during a study of regulatory T cells in long-lasting Graves disease. Researchers made TCR beta libraries by using iRepertoire HTBI primers and running Arm-PCR on CDR3 regions. MiXCR, applied by TCRdb to the multiplex PCR reads, yields one record per CDR3 protein. The sample has nearly 350,000 distinct CDR3 sequences, roughly a fifth seen once. This clonotype was counted many times. The time point was: persistent/refractory GD, antithyroid drugs over 5 years with positive TRAb. RNA isolated from PBMCs was used to make the TCR library. The CDR3 is 12 amino acids. V was shortened by 1 base and J by 7 bases, with 7 bases between the two germline ends. CDR1 SEHNR and CDR2 FQNEAQ come from the germline V gene (reference sequence).

The receptor was derived from a female donor with Graves disease. The chain links TRBV7-9 to TRBJ1-2; the D is unclear. The sample consisted of peripheral blood mononuclear cells (PBMCs), taken when the disease was refractory, from a patient treated with antithyroid drugs. This chain's CDR3 is CASSLDWSGYTF. The CDR3 DNA sequence: TGTGCCAGCAGCTTAGATTGGAGTGGCTACACCTTC.